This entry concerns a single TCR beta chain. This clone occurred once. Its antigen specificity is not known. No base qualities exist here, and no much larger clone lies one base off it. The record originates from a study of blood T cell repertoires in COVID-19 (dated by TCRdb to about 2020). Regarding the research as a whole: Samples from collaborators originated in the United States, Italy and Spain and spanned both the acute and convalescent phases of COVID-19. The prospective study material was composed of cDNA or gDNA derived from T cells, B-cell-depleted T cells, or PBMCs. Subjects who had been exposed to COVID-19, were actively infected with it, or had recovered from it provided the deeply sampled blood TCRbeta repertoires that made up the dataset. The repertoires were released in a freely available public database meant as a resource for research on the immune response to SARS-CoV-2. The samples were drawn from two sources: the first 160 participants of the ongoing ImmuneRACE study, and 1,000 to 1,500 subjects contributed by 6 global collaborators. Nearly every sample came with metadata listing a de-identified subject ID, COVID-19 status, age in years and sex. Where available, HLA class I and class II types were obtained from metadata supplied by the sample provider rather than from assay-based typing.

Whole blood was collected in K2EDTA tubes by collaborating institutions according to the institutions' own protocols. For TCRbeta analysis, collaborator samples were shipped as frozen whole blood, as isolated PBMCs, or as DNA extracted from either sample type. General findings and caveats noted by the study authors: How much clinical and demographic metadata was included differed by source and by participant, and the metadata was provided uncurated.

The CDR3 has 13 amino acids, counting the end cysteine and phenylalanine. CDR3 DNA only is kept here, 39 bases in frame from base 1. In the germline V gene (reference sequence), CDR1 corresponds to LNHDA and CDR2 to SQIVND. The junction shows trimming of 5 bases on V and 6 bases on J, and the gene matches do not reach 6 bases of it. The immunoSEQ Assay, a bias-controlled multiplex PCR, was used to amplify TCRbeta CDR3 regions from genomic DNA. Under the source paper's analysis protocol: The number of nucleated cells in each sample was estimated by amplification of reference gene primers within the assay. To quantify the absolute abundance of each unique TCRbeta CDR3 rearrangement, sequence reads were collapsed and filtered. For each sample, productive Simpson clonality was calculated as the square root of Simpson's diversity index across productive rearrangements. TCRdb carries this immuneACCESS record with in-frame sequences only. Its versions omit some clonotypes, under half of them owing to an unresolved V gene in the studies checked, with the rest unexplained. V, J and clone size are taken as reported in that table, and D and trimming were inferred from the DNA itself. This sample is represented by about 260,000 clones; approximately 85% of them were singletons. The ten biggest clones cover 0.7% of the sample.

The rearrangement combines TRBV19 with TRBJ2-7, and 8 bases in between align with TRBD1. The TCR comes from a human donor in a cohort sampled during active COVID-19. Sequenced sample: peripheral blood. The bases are TGTGCCAGTAGTTCCAGGACAGGGACCGAGCAGTACTTC. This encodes CASSSRTGTEQYF.